The rows below give T cell receptor beta chains drawn from one sample of a study of blood T cell repertoires in COVID-19. Only in-frame clones appear in the TCRdb table, and some are missing; sequencing was by immunoSEQ multiplex PCR. The sample lists under 200,000 clones; roughly 87% were seen once. The sample consisted of PBMCs or T cells enriched from blood (not recorded which). Source of these receptors: a woman aged 50 to 65 who had recovered from COVID-19. CDR3s include the opening cysteine and the closing phenylalanine or tryptophan. Each record gives: V gene, clone size, D gene, J gene, CDR3 DNA, CDR3 protein. D genes are given only for firm matches. Expanded clones get a size class; other rows say once, few or many, or leave the size out.

V: TRBV5-5; size: NA; D: NA; J: TRBJ2-1; DNA: TGTGCCAGCAGCTCTGCCACAGGGACTGAGCAGTTCTTC; CDR3: CASSSATGTEQFF
V: TRBV13; size: NA; D: NA; J: TRBJ2-3; DNA: TGTGCCAGCAGCTCCCGCCTAGCGAGATCCACAGATACGCAGTATTTT; CDR3: CASSSRLARSTDTQYF
V: TRBV6-5; size: NA; D: TRBD1; J: TRBJ1-2; DNA: TGTGCCAGCAGTTACTTCAGGGGGCTGGGGGGCTACACCTTC; CDR3: CASSYFRGLGGYTF
V: TRBV4-3; size: once; D: TRBD2; J: TRBJ2-5; DNA: TGCGCCAGCAGCCAAGGGGTAGCGGGACGGCAAGAGACCCAGTACTTC; CDR3: CASSQGVAGRQETQYF
V: TRBV19; size: NA; D: TRBD1; J: TRBJ1-2; DNA: TGTGCCAGTAGTCTACGGGACAGGGGAGGCTACACCTTC; CDR3: CASSLRDRGGYTF
V: TRBV19; size: NA; D: NA; J: TRBJ1-6; DNA: TGTGCCAGTAGGACAGTGACGAGCTCCTATAATTCACCCCTCCACTTT; CDR3: CASRTVTSSYNSPLHF
V: TRBV27; size: few; D: NA; J: TRBJ1-6; DNA: TGTGCCAGCAGTCCCCCCTGGCCCTCCAATTCACCCCTCCACTTT; CDR3: CASSPPWPSNSPLHF
V: TRBV4-1; size: NA; D: NA; J: TRBJ2-3; DNA: TGCGCCAGCAGCCAAGTTAGAGGTACGCAGTATTTT; CDR3: CASSQVRGTQYF
V: TRBV27; size: NA; D: NA; J: TRBJ2-5; DNA: TGTGCCAGCAGTTTTCACGGGGAAGAGACCCAGTACTTC; CDR3: CASSFHGEETQYF
V: TRBV3-1/TRBV3-2; size: NA; D: TRBD1; J: TRBJ1-2; DNA: TGTGCCAGCAGCCAAAGACAGGGCCCCTATGGCTACACCTTC; CDR3: CASSQRQGPYGYTF
V: TRBV10-1; size: once; D: NA; J: TRBJ1-1; DNA: TGCGCCAGCAGTAATTCGGACAATTATAACACTGAAGCTTTCTTT; CDR3: CASSNSDNYNTEAFF
V: TRBV19; size: NA; D: NA; J: TRBJ2-7; DNA: TGTGCCAGTACCACGACAGGAGGTATGGACGAGCAGTACTTC; CDR3: CASTTTGGMDEQYF
V: TRBV5-1; size: NA; D: NA; J: TRBJ2-2; DNA: TGCGCCAGCAGCTTGGGGCTTTTACAGGGGAACACCGGGGAGCTGTTTTTT; CDR3: CASSLGLLQGNTGELFF
V: TRBV7-9; size: NA; D: TRBD1; J: TRBJ2-6; DNA: TGTGCCAGCAGGGAACGGGACAGGGCGTCAGGGGCCAACGTCCTGACTTTC; CDR3: CASRERDRASGANVLTF
V: TRBV28; size: NA; D: NA; J: TRBJ2-7; DNA: TGTGCCAGCAGTTATGAGGAAGGGAGAACCTACGAGCAGTACTTC; CDR3: CASSYEEGRTYEQYF
V: TRBV10-3; size: NA; D: TRBD2; J: TRBJ2-1; DNA: TGTGCCATCACTAGGAGCGGGAGTCAGAATGAGCAGTTCTTC; CDR3: CAITRSGSQNEQFF
V: TRBV28; size: few; D: NA; J: TRBJ1-1; DNA: TGTGCCAGCAGTTTATTCCAGGGCCAGGCGAGCACTGAAGCTTTCTTT; CDR3: CASSLFQGQASTEAFF
V: TRBV5-1; size: NA; D: TRBD1; J: TRBJ1-4; DNA: TGCGCCAGCAGAAGGGACAGGGGTGAAAAACTGTTTTTT; CDR3: CASRRDRGEKLFF
V: TRBV7-9; size: NA; D: NA; J: TRBJ1-2; DNA: TGTGCCAGCAGCTTACTGGTGTCTTCGGGGGGCTACACCTTC; CDR3: CASSLLVSSGGYTF
V: TRBV5-4; size: NA; D: TRBD1; J: TRBJ1-4; DNA: TGTGCCAGCAGCGTGGGACAGGGAAGTGAAAAACTGTTTTTT; CDR3: CASSVGQGSEKLFF
V: TRBV9; size: NA; D: NA; J: TRBJ2-3; DNA: TGTGCCAGCAGCCCGGACTTCACAGATACGCAGTATTTT; CDR3: CASSPDFTDTQYF
V: TRBV5-1; size: NA; D: TRBD2; J: TRBJ2-3; DNA: TGCGCCAGCAGCTTGGGACTAGCGGGAGCGGCAGATACGCAGTATTTT; CDR3: CASSLGLAGAADTQYF
V: TRBV23-1; size: NA; D: NA; J: TRBJ2-7; DNA: TGCGCCAGCAGTCGGGGGCAGGCGAACTACGAGCAGTACTTC; CDR3: CASSRGQANYEQYF
V: TRBV11-2; size: NA; D: NA; J: TRBJ1-1; DNA: TGTGCCAGCAGCCGTGCCGGGACACCGAACACTGAAGCTTTCTTT; CDR3: CASSRAGTPNTEAFF
V: TRBV4-3; size: NA; D: NA; J: TRBJ1-4; DNA: TGCGCCAGCAGCGCCGCGGCGGTAGGCGAAAAACTGTTTTTT; CDR3: CASSAAAVGEKLFF
V: TRBV7-6; size: NA; D: NA; J: TRBJ2-6; DNA: TGTGCCAGCAGCCTTACCCGGGGCTCTGGGGCCAACGTCCTGACTTTC; CDR3: CASSLTRGSGANVLTF
V: TRBV14; size: NA; D: TRBD1; J: TRBJ1-2; DNA: TGTGCCAGCAGCCCGACCCTCATCTCGACAGGGGGCTACACCTTC; CDR3: CASSPTLISTGGYTF
V: TRBV7-2; size: NA; D: NA; J: TRBJ2-6; DNA: TGTGCCAGCCCACTGGAGGGGGGCAGGGGGTTCTCTGGGGCCAACGTCCTGACTTTC; CDR3: CASPLEGGRGFSGANVLTF
V: TRBV5-1; size: NA; D: TRBD1; J: TRBJ1-4; DNA: TGCGCCAGCAGCTTGGGGGGACAGGGGCCTCCAACTAATGAAAAACTGTTTTTT; CDR3: CASSLGGQGPPTNEKLFF
V: TRBV2; size: once; D: TRBD1; J: TRBJ2-5; DNA: TGTGCCGGAACTACAGGGGGGAACCAAGAGACCCAGTACTTC; CDR3: CAGTTGGNQETQYF
V: TRBV11-2; size: NA; D: TRBD1; J: TRBJ2-3; DNA: TGTGCCAGCAGCGCAGGGGGCGGTCCCACAGATACGCAGTATTTT; CDR3: CASSAGGGPTDTQYF
V: TRBV6-2/TRBV6-3; size: NA; D: TRBD2; J: TRBJ2-7; DNA: TGTGCCAGCAGCCGGGGGACTAGCGACTACGAGCAGTACTTC; CDR3: CASSRGTSDYEQYF
V: TRBV6-5; size: NA; D: TRBD2; J: TRBJ2-1; DNA: TGTGCCAGCAGTCTAGCGGGAGGATACAATGAGCAGTTCTTC; CDR3: CASSLAGGYNEQFF
V: TRBV24-1; size: few; D: NA; J: TRBJ2-7; DNA: TGTGCCACCAGTGATTCCGACAGCTACGAGCAGTACTTC; CDR3: CATSDSDSYEQYF
V: TRBV2; size: NA; D: TRBD1; J: TRBJ1-3; DNA: TGTGCCAGCAGTCCACAGGGGGTCGGAAACACCATATATTTT; CDR3: CASSPQGVGNTIYF
V: TRBV28; size: NA; D: TRBD1; J: TRBJ1-2; DNA: TGTGCCAGCAGTTCCTCCGGGACAGGGGGCTATGGCTACACCTTC; CDR3: CASSSSGTGGYGYTF
V: TRBV5-4; size: NA; D: NA; J: TRBJ1-3; DNA: TGTGCCAGCAGCTTTGGCCCCTTGCGACACCCAATCTCTGGAAACACCATATATTTT; CDR3: CASSFGPLRHPISGNTIYF
V: TRBV10-1; size: NA; D: NA; J: TRBJ2-7; DNA: TGCGCCAGCGCCGAGGGGGAAGTAGGCGAGCAGTACTTC; CDR3: CASAEGEVGEQYF
V: TRBV29-1; size: once; D: TRBD1; J: TRBJ2-1; DNA: TGCAGCGTCGGGACAGGGACGAGGAATGAGCAGTTCTTC; CDR3: CSVGTGTRNEQFF
V: TRBV7-8; size: NA; D: NA; J: TRBJ2-7; DNA: TGTGCCAGCAGCCCGCGTCGGGAATCTTACGAGCAGTACTTC; CDR3: CASSPRRESYEQYF
V: TRBV28; size: NA; D: TRBD1; J: TRBJ1-4; DNA: TGTGCCAGCAGCAGAACAGGGGGCGCGGGAAAACTGTTTTTT; CDR3: CASSRTGGAGKLFF
V: TRBV27; size: once; D: TRBD1; J: TRBJ2-1; DNA: TGTGCCAGCAGTCGGGACAGGGGACGGTACAATGAGCAGTTCTTC; CDR3: CASSRDRGRYNEQFF
V: TRBV18; size: few; D: TRBD1; J: TRBJ2-1; DNA: TGTGCCAGCTCACACGGACAGGGGGCCGACAATGAGCAGTTCTTC; CDR3: CASSHGQGADNEQFF
V: TRBV12-3/TRBV12-4; size: once; D: NA; J: TRBJ1-2; DNA: TGTGCCAGCAGTTACACAAACTATGGCTACACCTTC; CDR3: CASSYTNYGYTF
V: TRBV9; size: NA; D: NA; J: TRBJ2-7; DNA: TGTGCCAGCAGCGTAGGGGGAGAAGAATACGAGCAGTACTTC; CDR3: CASSVGGEEYEQYF
V: TRBV7-9; size: NA; D: TRBD2; J: TRBJ2-3; DNA: TGTGCCAGCAGCTTCCTAGCGGGGAACACAGATACGCAGTATTTT; CDR3: CASSFLAGNTDTQYF
V: TRBV7-9; size: NA; D: TRBD1; J: TRBJ1-2; DNA: TGTGCCAGCAGCTTAAAAGGGACAGGGTCTGGCTACACCTTC; CDR3: CASSLKGTGSGYTF
V: TRBV27; size: NA; D: NA; J: TRBJ2-7; DNA: TGTGCCAGCGGGACTTTCCGCTACGAGCAGTACTTC; CDR3: CASGTFRYEQYF
V: TRBV3-1/TRBV3-2; size: NA; D: NA; J: TRBJ1-5; DNA: TGTGCCAGCAGCCAAGATAGGAGGGTACAGCCCCAGCATTTT; CDR3: CASSQDRRVQPQHF
V: TRBV5-1; size: NA; D: NA; J: TRBJ1-1; DNA: TGCGCCAGCAGCTTGGGACAGACTAACACTGAAGCTTTCTTT; CDR3: CASSLGQTNTEAFF
V: TRBV14; size: few; D: NA; J: TRBJ2-7; DNA: TGTGCCAGCAGCCGTTTGGGGTCGGGGGCCTACGAGCAGTACTTC; CDR3: CASSRLGSGAYEQYF
V: TRBV7-9; size: once; D: NA; J: TRBJ1-5; DNA: TGTGCCAGCAGCTCCGCCCAGGGGCAGCCCCAGCATTTT; CDR3: CASSSAQGQPQHF
V: TRBV5-1; size: NA; D: NA; J: TRBJ1-1; DNA: TGCGCCAGCAGCTCCCGAACAGGGAGGGGGGCTGAAGCTTTCTTT; CDR3: CASSSRTGRGAEAFF
V: TRBV19; size: NA; D: TRBD1; J: TRBJ1-2; DNA: TGTGCCAGTTGGGAGACCGGACAGGGGGCGAAAGGCTACACCTTC; CDR3: CASWETGQGAKGYTF
V: TRBV18; size: once; D: NA; J: TRBJ2-6; DNA: TGTGCCAGCTCACCACCGTCGGTCCCGGGGGCCAACGTCCTGACTTTC; CDR3: CASSPPSVPGANVLTF
V: TRBV19; size: once; D: NA; J: TRBJ2-2; DNA: TGTGCCAGTGAAGAGCGGGCTTCGAACACCGGGGAGCTGTTTTTT; CDR3: CASEERASNTGELFF
V: TRBV7-9; size: NA; D: TRBD2; J: TRBJ2-5; DNA: TGTGCCAGCAGCTTAAGGGAGGTGGGAGGGGAGACCCAGTACTTC; CDR3: CASSLREVGGETQYF